The present TCR beta chain was sequenced within a study of STAT3 mutations in large granular lymphocyte leukemia. Study-wide findings and caveats: At least one immunodominant TCR beta clonotype appeared in every T-cell large granular lymphocyte leukemia patient.

Method: immunoSEQ multiplex PCR; TCRdb's copy keeps in-frame clones and lacks some. Among about 5,700 clones, under 80% were seen once, and the ten largest hold 84%. The CDR3 is 14 residues long. V was pared by 8 bases and J by 3 bases, with 13 bases between. Germline loops: CDR1 ENHRY, CDR2 SYGVKD. Notes on this clone: Its antigen is still unknown.

Material for sequencing was peripheral blood mononuclear cells. V gene TRBV10-3 combines with J gene TRBJ2-2; D unclear. The receptor was isolated from a man aged 35 to 55 with T-cell large granular lymphocyte leukemia. Some clones in this sample may be carry-over from other donors' samples. CDR3 DNA sequence: TGTGCCATCTGTTATAGCCCCGACACCGGGGAGCTGTTTTTT. Amino acids: CAICYSPDTGELFF.